Given below is one T cell receptor beta chain in context. No antigen is known for it. The junction shows a germline mismatch at one end, possibly a read error. The sample originates from a study of T-cell reconstitution after alpha-beta-depleted transplantation in children. General study points: From surviving recipient T cells and thymic progenitors came the high day-60 TCRbeta diversity observed in some patients. Newly produced T cells mostly accounted for T-cell counts and diversity one year post-transplant. Expanded graft clones, several hundred of them, were reportedly the source of alpha-beta T cells about two months after transplant.

The CDR3 is 13 amino acids. Germline CDR1 and CDR2: SNHLY and FYNNEI. As it was prepared, the TCRbeta library received unique molecular identifiers. TCRdb analysed the PCR reads with MiXCR anew, one entry per CDR3 protein. The data contain hundreds of thousands of distinct CDR3 sequences, 20% to 30% of them seen just once; the ten biggest clones take up about 5%. Sequencing used PBMCs, mostly from graft donor cells, obtained 360 days after TCRalphabeta/CD19-depleted stem cell transplant. The chain joins TRBV2 to TRBJ1-1; D ambiguous. This TCR was sampled from a female patient aged 2-15 years who had a stem cell transplant for congenital amegakaryocytic thrombocytopenia, so the T cells may come from the graft donor. The CDR3: CVSSPQMVAEAFF. CDR3 bases: TGTGTCAGCAGCCCACAGATGGTCGCTGAAGCTTTCTTT.